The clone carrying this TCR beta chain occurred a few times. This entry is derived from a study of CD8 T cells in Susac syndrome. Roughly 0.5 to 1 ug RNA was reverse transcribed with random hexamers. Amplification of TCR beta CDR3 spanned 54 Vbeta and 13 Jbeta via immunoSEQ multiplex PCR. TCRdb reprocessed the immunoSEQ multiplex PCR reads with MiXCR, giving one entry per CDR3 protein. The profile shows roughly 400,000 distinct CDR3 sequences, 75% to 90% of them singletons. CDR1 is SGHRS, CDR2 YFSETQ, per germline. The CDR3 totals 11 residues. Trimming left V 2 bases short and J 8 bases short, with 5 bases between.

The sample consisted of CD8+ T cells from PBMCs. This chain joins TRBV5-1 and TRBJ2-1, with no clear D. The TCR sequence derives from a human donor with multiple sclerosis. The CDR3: CASSLLDEQFF. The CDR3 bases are TGCGCCAGCAGCTTATTAGATGAGCAGTTCTTC.